The sample holds a few counts of the clone carrying this TCR beta chain. Its antigen is still unknown. The CDR3 extends over 14 amino acids. The V gene's germline CDR1 is SGHNT and CDR2 YYREEE (reference sequence). With 4 bases removed from V and 2 bases from J, the gap between germline ends came to 10 bases. This sample stems from a study of T-cell memory formation after mild COVID-19. General study results and limits: Memory from before infection featured some responding clones, which suggests cross-reactive memory joined. Contracting CD4+ clones sat mainly in CM and EM; CD8+ in EMRA.

TCR alpha and TCR beta cDNA libraries carrying sample barcodes and UMIs came from 5'RACE with constant-segment primers. TCRdb recomputed calls from the 5' RACE reads with MiXCR, one row per CDR3 protein. This table has 450,000 to 650,000 distinct CDR3 sequences, less than 25% appearing once. The sequence derives from an adult woman who had mild COVID-19 (a few samples of this study predate the infection). Cell type and time point are not known. The rearrangement uses TRBV5-4 and TRBJ2-4; D is unresolved. The sequenced sample consisted of PBMCs or a T cell subset sorted from them (not recorded which). The CDR3 region is CASSIQGSKNIQYF. Here the CDR3 DNA reads TGTGCCAGCAGCATACAAGGGTCCAAAAACATTCAGTACTTC.